One sample yielded the 17 T cell receptor beta chains listed below, sequenced in a study of blood T cell repertoires in COVID-19. The data were produced by immunoSEQ multiplex PCR, yet TCRdb's version contains in-frame clones alone and is incomplete. The profile shows approximately 140,000 clones, around 79% of them singletons. The material sequenced was peripheral blood. All receptors derive from a man aged 60-69 years with acute or convalescent COVID-19.

The chain uses TRBV6-5 and TRBJ1-6; D is undetermined. This CDR3 comprises 13 residues. The germline V and J ends were trimmed by 6 bases and 7 bases, with 10 bases remaining between them. Germline CDR1 is MNHEY and CDR2 is SVGAGI. The CDR3 DNA follows: TGTGCCAGCAGCCGAAGGGAGAATTCACCCCTCCACTTT. It yields the protein CASSRRENSPLHF.

This clone is a singleton in its sample. The chain recombines TRBV6-5 with TRBJ2-7; TRBD1 agrees at 8 bases. The trim removed 11 bases at V and 3 bases at J, leaving 6 bases unmatched. Germline V lookup: CDR1 MNHEY, CDR2 SVGAGI. The CDR3 is 12 residues long. This chain's CDR3 is CAVRQGSYEQYF. Here the CDR3 DNA reads TGTGCCGTGCGACAGGGGAGCTACGAGCAGTACTTC.

The V call is TRBV15, the J call TRBJ2-3, with D possibly TRBD2 on 6 matching bases. V was shortened by 2 bases and J by 6 bases, with 18 bases between the two germline ends. Germline-derived CDR1 and CDR2 are LNHNV and YYDKDF (reference sequence). The CDR3 sequence is 16 residues long. CDR3 residues: CATSRTSGTAFDTQYF. The CDR3 coding sequence is TGTGCCACCAGCAGAACTTCCGGGACTGCTTTTGATACGCAGTATTTT.

This sequence joins TRBV30 and TRBJ1-6, with TRBD1 matching over 8 bases. The J segment lost 6 bases and the V segment lost 4 bases, leaving 5 bases of the junction unmatched. The germline V gene encodes CDR1 GTSNPN and CDR2 SVGIG (reference sequence). The CDR3 totals 14 residues. Written as DNA, the CDR3 is TGTGCCTGGATTAGTCAGGGGGCTAATTCACCCCTCCACTTT. Amino acids: CAWISQGANSPLHF.

The CDR3 DNA reads TGCGCCAGCAGCTTACAGATAACCGGGGAGCTGTTTTTT. This sequence encodes CASSLQITGELFF. The chain recombines TRBV5-1 with TRBJ2-2, with D uncertain. CDR1 and CDR2 from the germline V gene are SGHRS and YFSETQ. V was cut by 2 bases and J by 5 bases, with 7 bases left in between. The CDR3 spans 13 residues.

CDR3 region: CSASSGLNTEAFF. The CDR3 DNA sequence: TGCAGCGCCTCCAGTGGGCTGAACACTGAAGCTTTCTTT. V gene TRBV29-1 combines with J gene TRBJ1-1; D is uncertain. The CDR3 spans 13 residues. V was clipped by 7 bases and J by 0 bases, with 12 bases between them. Germline CDR1 is SQVTM and CDR2 is ANQGSEA.

The sample holds a few counts of this clone. The CDR3 bases are TGCGCCAGCAGCCGGACAGGGGAGATCTATGGCTACACCTTC. Translation: CASSRTGEIYGYTF. This chain links TRBV4-3 with TRBJ1-2, with 9 bases fitting TRBD1. The germline gives CDR1 LGHNA, CDR2 YSLEER. CDR3 length: 14 residues. With 4 bases clipped from V and 4 bases from J, the junction kept 4 bases outside the gene matches.

In this sample, this clone turned up a few times. The rearrangement joins TRBV7-9 to TRBJ1-1; 7 nucleotides line up with TRBD1. V lost 5 bases and J lost 1; bases outside the gene matches: 4. Germline values: CDR1 SEHNR, CDR2 FQNEAQ (reference sequence). The CDR3 runs to 14 residues. The CDR3 loop is CASSRQGSNTEAFF. In DNA form, the CDR3 reads TGTGCCAGCAGCCGACAGGGTTCGAACACTGAAGCTTTCTTT.

This clone was detected only a few times. J is TRBJ1-2 and V is TRBV29-1; 7 nucleotides agree with TRBD1. CDR1 SQVTM and CDR2 ANQGSEA come from the germline V gene. The V gene end was trimmed by 7 bases and the J gene end by 0 bases; junction bases not matched to a gene: 2. The CDR3 consists of 12 residues. CDR3 nucleotide sequence: TGCAGCGGTGGGACAGCTAACTATGGCTACACCTTC. Encoded protein: CSGGTANYGYTF.

This sequence joins TRBV28 and TRBJ1-1; TRBD1 matches 7 bases. CDR3 length: 14 amino acids. Germline values: CDR1 MDHEN, CDR2 SYDVKM. Trimming removed 3 bases from V and 5 bases from J; junction bases left unmatched: 6. CDR3 in DNA: TGTGCCAGCAGTTTTGAGGGGGCAAGGACTGAAGCTTTCTTT. Residues: CASSFEGARTEAFF.

The chain joins TRBV5-1 to TRBJ1-4; D is uncertain. V lost 7 bases and J lost 5, with 15 bases in between. Germline values: CDR1 SGHRS, CDR2 YFSETQ. This CDR3 has 14 residues. DNA for the CDR3: TGCGCCAGCGGCAGAGGCGGACTAAATGAAAAACTGTTTTTT. Protein: CASGRGGLNEKLFF.

The J gene is TRBJ1-1, the V gene TRBV11-1, with TRBD1 matching over 10 bases. There are 14 residues in the CDR3. Trimming took 5 bases from V and 5 from J; bases not matched to a gene: 5. Germline lookup yields CDR1 SGHAT and CDR2 FQDESV (reference sequence). CDR3 DNA sequence: TGTGCCAGCAGCGGACAGGGGGTAATGACTGAAGCTTTCTTT. Translation gives CASSGQGVMTEAFF.

The chain combines TRBV19 with TRBJ2-5; TRBD2 aligns across 13 bases. Losses at the gene ends were 5 bases for V and 4 bases for J; bases not matched to a gene: 4. Germline CDR1 is LNHDA and CDR2 is SQIVND (reference sequence). The length of the CDR3 is 15 residues. CDR3 sequence (DNA): TGTGCCAGTAGTTTAAGACTAGCGGGAGGAGAGACCCAGTACTTC. Its protein product is CASSLRLAGGETQYF.

Only a few counts were recorded for this clone. This sequence joins TRBV19 and TRBJ2-4; 9 nucleotides line up with TRBD1. Trimming took 7 bases from V and 6 from J; bases not matched to a gene: 13. This CDR3 is 16 amino acids long. Per the germline V gene, CDR1 is LNHDA and CDR2 is SQIVND (reference sequence). CDR3 nucleotides: TGTGCCAGTACGGCCCGACAGGGGGGTTCGGGAAACATTCAGTACTTC. This translates into CASTARQGGSGNIQYF.

J is TRBJ2-5 and V is TRBV6-5; 7 bases are shared with TRBD2. Trimming removed 7 bases from V and 1 base from J; junction bases left unmatched: 6. CDR1 and CDR2 from the germline V gene are MNHEY and SVGAGI. CDR3 size: 14 residues. The CDR3, as DNA: TGTGCCAGCACCCTAGCGGAGGTCCAAGAGACCCAGTACTTC. Translating gives CASTLAEVQETQYF.

This clone was counted once. The V gene is TRBV2, the J gene TRBJ2-1, with 7 bases that match TRBD1. CDR1 SNHLY and CDR2 FYNNEI come from the germline V gene. The junction had 2 bases not matched to a gene; V was cut back by 6 bases and J by 9 bases. The CDR3 is 11 amino acids. The CDR3 loop is CASRGQFEQFF. As DNA, the CDR3 is TGTGCCAGCAGGGGACAGTTTGAGCAGTTCTTC.

This clone was recorded a few times. The chain employs TRBV27 and TRBJ2-1, with TRBD2 matching over 12 bases. The J segment lost 6 bases and the V segment lost 5 bases, leaving 11 bases of the junction unmatched. Per germline, CDR1 MNHEY and CDR2 SMNVEV (reference sequence). This CDR3 has 17 residues. The CDR3 sequence is CASSPPRTSGRTNEQFF. DNA of the CDR3: TGTGCCAGCAGTCCTCCGCGAACTAGCGGGAGGACCAATGAGCAGTTCTTC.